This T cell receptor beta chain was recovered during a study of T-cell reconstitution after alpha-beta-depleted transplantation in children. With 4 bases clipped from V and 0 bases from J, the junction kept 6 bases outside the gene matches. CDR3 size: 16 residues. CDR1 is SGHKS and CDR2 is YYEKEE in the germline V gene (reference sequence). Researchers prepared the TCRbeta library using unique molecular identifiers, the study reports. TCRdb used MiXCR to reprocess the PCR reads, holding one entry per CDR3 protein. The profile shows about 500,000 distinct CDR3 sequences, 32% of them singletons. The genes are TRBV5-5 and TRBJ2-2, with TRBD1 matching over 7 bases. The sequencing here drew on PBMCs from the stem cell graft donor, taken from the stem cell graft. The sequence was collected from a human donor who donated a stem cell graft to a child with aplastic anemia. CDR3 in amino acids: CASSVDRPANTGELFF. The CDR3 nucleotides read TGTGCCAGCAGCGTGGACAGGCCCGCGAACACCGGGGAGCTGTTTTTT.